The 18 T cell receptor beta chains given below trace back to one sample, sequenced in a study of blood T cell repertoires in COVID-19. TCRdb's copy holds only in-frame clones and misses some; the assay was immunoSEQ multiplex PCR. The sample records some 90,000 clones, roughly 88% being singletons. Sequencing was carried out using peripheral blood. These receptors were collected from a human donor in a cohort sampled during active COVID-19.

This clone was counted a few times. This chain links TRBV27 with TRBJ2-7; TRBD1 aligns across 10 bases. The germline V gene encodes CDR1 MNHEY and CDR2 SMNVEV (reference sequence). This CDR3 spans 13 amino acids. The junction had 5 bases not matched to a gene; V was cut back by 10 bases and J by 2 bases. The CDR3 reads CATRGQGAYEQYF. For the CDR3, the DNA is TGTGCCACACGAGGACAGGGGGCCTACGAGCAGTACTTC.

The CDR3 DNA reads TGTGCCAGCAGTTACCTGACAGTTCCGAATCAGCCCCAGCATTTT. Its protein product is CASSYLTVPNQPQHF. The rearrangement uses TRBV6-2 or TRBV6-3 and TRBJ1-5; the D gene is possibly TRBD1 (5 bases). Germline V lookup: CDR1 MNHEY, CDR2 SVGEGT. This CDR3 comprises 15 residues. Trimming shortened V by 2 bases and J by 4 bases, and 12 bases separated the two germline ends.

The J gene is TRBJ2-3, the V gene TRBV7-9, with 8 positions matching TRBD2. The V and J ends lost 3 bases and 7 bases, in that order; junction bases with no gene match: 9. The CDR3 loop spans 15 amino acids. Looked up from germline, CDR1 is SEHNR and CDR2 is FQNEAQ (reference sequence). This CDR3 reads CASSLERREVYTQYF. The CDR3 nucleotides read TGTGCCAGCAGCTTGGAACGGCGGGAGGTTTATACGCAGTATTTT.

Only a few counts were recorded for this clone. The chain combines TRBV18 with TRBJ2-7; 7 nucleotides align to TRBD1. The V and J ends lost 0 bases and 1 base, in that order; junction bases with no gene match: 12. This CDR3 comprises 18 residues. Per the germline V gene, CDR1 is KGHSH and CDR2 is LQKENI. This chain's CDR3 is CASSPPRGLSMGSYEQYF. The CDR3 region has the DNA TGTGCCAGCTCACCACCGAGGGGGCTCTCTATGGGATCCTACGAGCAGTACTTC.

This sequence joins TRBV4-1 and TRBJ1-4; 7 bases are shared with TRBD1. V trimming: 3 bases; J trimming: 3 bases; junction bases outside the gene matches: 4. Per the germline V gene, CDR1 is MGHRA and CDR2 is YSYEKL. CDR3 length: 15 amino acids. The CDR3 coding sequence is TGCGCCAGCAGCCAGTTACAGGGGTCTAATGAAAAACTGTTTTTT. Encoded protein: CASSQLQGSNEKLFF.

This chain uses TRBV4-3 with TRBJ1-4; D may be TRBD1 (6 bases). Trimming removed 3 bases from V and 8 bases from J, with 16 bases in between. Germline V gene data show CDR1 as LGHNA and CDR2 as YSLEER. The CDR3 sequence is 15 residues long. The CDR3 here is CASSQTSGRGEKLFF. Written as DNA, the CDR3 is TGCGCCAGCAGCCAGACCTCCGGTAGGGGGGAAAAACTGTTTTTT.

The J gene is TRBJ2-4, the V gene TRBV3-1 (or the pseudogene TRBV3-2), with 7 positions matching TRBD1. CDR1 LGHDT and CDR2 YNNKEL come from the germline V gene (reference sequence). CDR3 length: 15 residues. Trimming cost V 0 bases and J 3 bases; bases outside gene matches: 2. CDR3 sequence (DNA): TGTGCCAGCAGCCAAGAAGGGGACAGCAAAAACATTCAGTACTTC. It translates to CASSQEGDSKNIQYF.

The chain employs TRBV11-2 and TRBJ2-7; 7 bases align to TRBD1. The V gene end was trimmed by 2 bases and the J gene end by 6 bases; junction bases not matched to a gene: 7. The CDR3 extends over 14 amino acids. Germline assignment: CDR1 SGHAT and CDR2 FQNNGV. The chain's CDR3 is CASSLSGTAPEQYF. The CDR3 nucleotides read TGTGCCAGCAGCTTATCCGGGACAGCACCCGAGCAGTACTTC.

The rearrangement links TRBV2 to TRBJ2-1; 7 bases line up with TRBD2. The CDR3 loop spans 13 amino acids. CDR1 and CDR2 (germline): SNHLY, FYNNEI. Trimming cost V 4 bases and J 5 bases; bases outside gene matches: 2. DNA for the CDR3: TGTGCCAGCAGTGGGGAGGGAAACAATGAGCAGTTCTTC. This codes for CASSGEGNNEQFF.

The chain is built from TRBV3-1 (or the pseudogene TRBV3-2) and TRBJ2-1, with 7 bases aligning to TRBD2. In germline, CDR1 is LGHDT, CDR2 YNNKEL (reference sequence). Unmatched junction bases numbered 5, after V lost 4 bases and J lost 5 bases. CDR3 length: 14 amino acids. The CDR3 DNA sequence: TGTGCCAGCAGCCGCGGGGGACTAAACAATGAGCAGTTCTTC. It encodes CASSRGGLNNEQFF.

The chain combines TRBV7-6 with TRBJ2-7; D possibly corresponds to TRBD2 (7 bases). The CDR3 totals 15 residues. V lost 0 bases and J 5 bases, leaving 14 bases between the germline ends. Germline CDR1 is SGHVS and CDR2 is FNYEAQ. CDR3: CASSLAGGGANEQYF. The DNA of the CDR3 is TGTGCCAGCAGCTTAGCGGGAGGGGGGGCCAACGAGCAGTACTTC.

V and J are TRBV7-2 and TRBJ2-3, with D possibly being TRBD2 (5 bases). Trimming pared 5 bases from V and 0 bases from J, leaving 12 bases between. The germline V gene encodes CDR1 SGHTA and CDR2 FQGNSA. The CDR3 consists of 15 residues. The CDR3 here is CASSPTSYSTDTQYF. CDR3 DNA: TGTGCCAGCAGCCCCACTAGTTATAGCACAGATACGCAGTATTTT.

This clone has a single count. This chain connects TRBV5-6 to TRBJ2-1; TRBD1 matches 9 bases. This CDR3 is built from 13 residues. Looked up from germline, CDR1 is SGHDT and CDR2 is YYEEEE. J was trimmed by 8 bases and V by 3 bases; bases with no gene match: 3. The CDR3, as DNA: TGTGCCAGCAGCTGGGACAGGGACGATGAGCAGTTCTTC. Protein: CASSWDRDDEQFF.

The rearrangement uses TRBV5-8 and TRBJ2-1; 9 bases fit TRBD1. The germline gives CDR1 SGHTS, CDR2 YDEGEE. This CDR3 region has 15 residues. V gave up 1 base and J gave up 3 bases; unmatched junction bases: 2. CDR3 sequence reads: CASSLPGQGYNEQFF. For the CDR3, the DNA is TGTGCCAGCAGCTTGCCGGGACAGGGCTACAATGAGCAGTTCTTC.

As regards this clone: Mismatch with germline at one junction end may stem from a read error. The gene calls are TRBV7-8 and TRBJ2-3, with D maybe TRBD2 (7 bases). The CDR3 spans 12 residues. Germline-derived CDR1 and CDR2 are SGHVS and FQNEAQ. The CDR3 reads CASSPSRGGAVF. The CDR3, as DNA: TGTGCCAGCAGCCCAAGTAGGGGGGGTGCAGTTTTT.

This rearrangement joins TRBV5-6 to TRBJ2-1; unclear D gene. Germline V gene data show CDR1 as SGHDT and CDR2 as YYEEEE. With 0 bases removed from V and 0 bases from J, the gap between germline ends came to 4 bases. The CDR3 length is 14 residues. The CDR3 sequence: CASSLVSSYNEQFF. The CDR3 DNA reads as TGTGCCAGCAGCTTGGTGAGCTCCTACAATGAGCAGTTCTTC. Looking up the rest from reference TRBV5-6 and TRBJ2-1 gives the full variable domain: DAGVTQSPTHLIKTRGQQVTLRCSPKSGHDTVSWYQQALGQGPQFIFQYYEEEERQRGNFPDRFSGHQFPNYSSELNVNALLLGDSALYLCASSLVSSYNEQFFGPGTRLTVL.

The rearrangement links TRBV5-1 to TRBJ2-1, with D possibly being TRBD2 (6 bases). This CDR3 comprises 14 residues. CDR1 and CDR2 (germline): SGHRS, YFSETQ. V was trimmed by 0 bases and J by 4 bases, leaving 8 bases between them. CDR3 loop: CASSLGGAYNEQFF. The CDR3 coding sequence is TGCGCCAGCAGCTTGGGCGGGGCATACAATGAGCAGTTCTTC.

The CDR3 bases are TGTGCCAGCAGCCCGGCACGGGACATCATAGATACGCAGTATTTT. Residues: CASSPARDIIDTQYF. J is TRBJ2-3 and V is TRBV14; weak D call: TRBD1 (6 bases). The CDR3 is 15 residues long. Germline lookup yields CDR1 SGHDN and CDR2 FVKESK. Trimming took 4 bases from V and 5 from J, leaving 16 bases between them.